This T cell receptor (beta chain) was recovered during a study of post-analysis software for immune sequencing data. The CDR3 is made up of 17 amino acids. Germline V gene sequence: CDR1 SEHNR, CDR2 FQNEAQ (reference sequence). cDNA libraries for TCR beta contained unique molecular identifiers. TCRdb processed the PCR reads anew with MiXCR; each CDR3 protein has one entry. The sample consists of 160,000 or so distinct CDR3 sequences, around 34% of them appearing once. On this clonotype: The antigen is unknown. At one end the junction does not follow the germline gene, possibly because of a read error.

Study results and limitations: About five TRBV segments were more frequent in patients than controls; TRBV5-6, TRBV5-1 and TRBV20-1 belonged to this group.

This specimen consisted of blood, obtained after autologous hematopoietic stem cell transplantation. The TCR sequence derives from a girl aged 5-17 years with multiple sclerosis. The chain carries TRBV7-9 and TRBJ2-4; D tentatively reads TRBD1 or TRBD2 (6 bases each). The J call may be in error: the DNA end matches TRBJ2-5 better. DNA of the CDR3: TGTGCCAGCGGCTTAAGGCCGACGGGGGCCGGAGGGGAGACCCAGTACTTC. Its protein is CASGLRPTGAGGETQYF.